The present T cell receptor beta chain was sequenced within a study of shared clonotypes between healthy human individuals. The overall study: Donors had three CD4 naive, three CD4 memory, two CD8 naive and one CD8 memory plate apiece.

Assay: immunoSEQ multiplex PCR; the TCRdb copy retains only in-frame clones and omits some. This sample has about 2.1 million clones, with around 93% found just once. Of note for this clone: Its specificity is unknown.

V lost 1 base, J lost 5 bases, and 6 bases lay in between. Germline CDR1 SGHTS, CDR2 YDEGEE. The CDR3 loop spans 13 amino acids. Study results and caveats: The four-donor shared clonotypes exceeded non-shared clonotypes in generation probability, with non-shared ones scoring lower. In four donors, about 5% of naive CD4 clonotypes appeared in common.

Naivety among CD8 cells was defined by CD45RO negativity and positive CCR7 selection, thereby excluding terminally differentiated effector memory CD45RA+ cells. This clonotype was obtained from a man between 18 and 35 years old in good health. Some clones in this sample may be carry-over from other donors' samples. Material for sequencing was naive CD8+ T cells from PBMCs. The chain carries TRBV5-8 and TRBJ2-2; tentatively, D is TRBD1 (5 bases). Written as DNA, the CDR3 is TGTGCCAGCAGCTTGTCAGGGACCGGGGAGCTGTTTTTT. Amino acids: CASSLSGTGELFF.